This TCR beta chain is from a study of T cells after yellow fever vaccination. Findings and caveats of the study: Highly abundant clonotypes carried over from the bulk population could end up in FACS-sorted repertoires as contaminants. Weaker, the secondary response peaked sooner, at day 5 versus 15.

This CDR3 comprises 17 residues. Trimming stripped 0 bases from V and 2 bases from J, with 14 bases between. Per the germline V gene, CDR1 is SGHRS and CDR2 is YFSETQ. One entry per CDR3 protein, called by TCRdb with MiXCR from the 5' RACE reads. The sample carries more than 95,000 distinct CDR3 sequences, approximately 7% recorded once. The table lists this clonotype with many counts. Its antigen is still unknown. The chain uses TRBV5-1 and TRBJ1-4; D is uncertain. The TCR originated in a man between 18 and 29 years old who received the YFV17D yellow fever vaccine. The source material was CD4+ T cells sorted from PBMCs, sampled 10 to 11 days after the first yellow fever vaccination. CDR3 region: CASSLVGRTSTNEKLFF. CDR3 coding DNA: TGCGCCAGCAGCTTGGTCGGCAGGACGAGTACTAATGAAAAACTGTTTTTT.